Listed below are T cell receptor beta chains from one sample, sequenced in a study of blood T cell repertoires in COVID-19. Profiled with immunoSEQ multiplex PCR; TCRdb holds only in-frame clones, not every one. The sample records more than 350,000 clones, around 89% being singletons. Input material: PBMCs or T cells enriched from blood (not recorded which). These receptors were obtained from a man aged 18 to 30 who had recovered from COVID-19. The CDR3 runs from the conserved cysteine through the conserved F or W. The order of the fields is D gene, V gene, J gene, clone size, CDR3 DNA, CDR3 protein. The D gene is left open where the match is weak. Not every row has a clone size; where given, it reads once, few, many or a size class.

D gene: .; V gene: TRBV7-9; J gene: TRBJ1-3; clone size: .; CDR3 DNA: TGTGCCAGCAGCTTAGCAAGGTGGGCTAACTCTGGAAACACCATATATTTT; CDR3 protein: CASSLARWANSGNTIYF
D gene: TRBD2; V gene: TRBV11-2; J gene: TRBJ2-7; clone size: .; CDR3 DNA: TGTGCCAGCAGCCTCGGGAGGCGGCGGGGCTACGAGCAGTACTTC; CDR3 protein: CASSLGRRRGYEQYF
D gene: TRBD1; V gene: TRBV14; J gene: TRBJ1-4; clone size: .; CDR3 DNA: TGTGCCAGCAGCCAAGGGAGGACAGGGGGTGAAAAACTGTTTTTT; CDR3 protein: CASSQGRTGGEKLFF
D gene: TRBD2; V gene: TRBV18; J gene: TRBJ2-3; clone size: .; CDR3 DNA: TGTGCCAGCATGTATAGCGGGTTGAGCACAGATACGCAGTATTTT; CDR3 protein: CASMYSGLSTDTQYF
D gene: TRBD2; V gene: TRBV28; J gene: TRBJ2-1; clone size: .; CDR3 DNA: TGTGCCAGCAGTCCCTTTGCGGGAGACGGGGTGAATGAGCAGTTCTTC; CDR3 protein: CASSPFAGDGVNEQFF
D gene: .; V gene: TRBV5-1; J gene: TRBJ1-5; clone size: .; CDR3 DNA: TGCGCCAGCAGCTTCGACAGTTTCGATCAGCCCCAGCATTTT; CDR3 protein: CASSFDSFDQPQHF
D gene: TRBD2; V gene: TRBV6-2/TRBV6-3; J gene: TRBJ2-1; clone size: .; CDR3 DNA: TGTGCCAGCAGTTACTTGAATTTAGCGGGAGGGCCTAGGGATGAGCAGTTCTTC; CDR3 protein: CASSYLNLAGGPRDEQFF
D gene: .; V gene: TRBV11-2; J gene: TRBJ1-1; clone size: .; CDR3 DNA: TGTGCCAGCAGCTTAGGATACGGGGGGAGAACTGAAGCTTTCTTT; CDR3 protein: CASSLGYGGRTEAFF
D gene: TRBD2; V gene: TRBV6-2/TRBV6-3; J gene: TRBJ2-6; clone size: once; CDR3 DNA: TGTGCCAGCAGTCCCTTGGGGGGGATAGGAGCTGGGGCCAACGTCCTGACTTTC; CDR3 protein: CASSPLGGIGAGANVLTF
D gene: TRBD1; V gene: TRBV12-3/TRBV12-4; J gene: TRBJ1-2; clone size: .; CDR3 DNA: TGTGCCAGCAGTCAAGGGACAGGGTATGGCTACACCTTC; CDR3 protein: CASSQGTGYGYTF
D gene: .; V gene: TRBV5-6; J gene: TRBJ2-2; clone size: .; CDR3 DNA: TGTGCCAGCAGCTTTACAGGGTCTAGGGGATCGAACACCGGGGAGCTGTTTTTT; CDR3 protein: CASSFTGSRGSNTGELFF
D gene: TRBD1; V gene: TRBV4-3; J gene: TRBJ2-7; clone size: .; CDR3 DNA: TGCGCCAGCAGCCCATTACCGGGACAGGGCTACGAGCAGTACTTC; CDR3 protein: CASSPLPGQGYEQYF
D gene: TRBD2; V gene: TRBV9; J gene: TRBJ2-7; clone size: .; CDR3 DNA: TGTGCCAGCAGCGTAGAGGCGGGGGGGCTGTCCTACGAGCAGTACTTC; CDR3 protein: CASSVEAGGLSYEQYF
D gene: .; V gene: TRBV30; J gene: TRBJ2-2; clone size: once; CDR3 DNA: TGTGCCTGGAGCGGGGACTCTGGAACCGGGGAGCTGTTTTTT; CDR3 protein: CAWSGDSGTGELFF
D gene: .; V gene: TRBV6-5; J gene: TRBJ1-6; clone size: .; CDR3 DNA: TGTGCCAGCAGTTACTCGATCGAGAGTTCACCCCTCCACTTT; CDR3 protein: CASSYSIESSPLHF
D gene: .; V gene: TRBV4-1; J gene: TRBJ1-5; clone size: few; CDR3 DNA: TGCGCCAGCAGCCAAGATTGGAGGACAGAGTTCAATCAGCCCCAGCATTTT; CDR3 protein: CASSQDWRTEFNQPQHF
D gene: .; V gene: TRBV7-9; J gene: TRBJ1-2; clone size: .; CDR3 DNA: TGTGCCAGCAGCTTATCAAGGGGGGGTTATGGCTACACCTTC; CDR3 protein: CASSLSRGGYGYTF
D gene: TRBD1; V gene: TRBV2; J gene: TRBJ1-5; clone size: .; CDR3 DNA: TGTGCCAGCAGAGAGGACAGGGGGCCGGGTCAGCCCCAGCATTTT; CDR3 protein: CASREDRGPGQPQHF
D gene: .; V gene: TRBV20-1; J gene: TRBJ1-1; clone size: .; CDR3 DNA: TGCAGTGCTAGTAACCCCGGCAGGGCCGGCACTGAAGCTTTCTTT; CDR3 protein: CSASNPGRAGTEAFF
D gene: .; V gene: TRBV5-1; J gene: TRBJ2-7; clone size: .; CDR3 DNA: TGCGCCAGCAGTTACGACAGGACCTCCTACGAGCAGTACTTC; CDR3 protein: CASSYDRTSYEQYF
D gene: TRBD1; V gene: TRBV6-5; J gene: TRBJ2-1; clone size: .; CDR3 DNA: TGTGCCAGCAGCCCCGGGGACAGGGTGAACAATGAGCAGTTCTTC; CDR3 protein: CASSPGDRVNNEQFF
D gene: TRBD2; V gene: TRBV5-4; J gene: TRBJ2-3; clone size: .; CDR3 DNA: TGTGCCAGCAGCAGTAGCGGGGGCTCCCGGGATACGCAGTATTTT; CDR3 protein: CASSSSGGSRDTQYF
D gene: TRBD1; V gene: TRBV7-9; J gene: TRBJ1-2; clone size: .; CDR3 DNA: TGTGCCAGCAGCTCCCATGATGGACAGGGGGCTAACTATGGCTACACCTTC; CDR3 protein: CASSSHDGQGANYGYTF
D gene: .; V gene: TRBV19; J gene: TRBJ2-7; clone size: .; CDR3 DNA: TGTGCCAGTAAGAGAAGGGGATCCTACGAGCAGTACTTC; CDR3 protein: CASKRRGSYEQYF
D gene: .; V gene: TRBV5-4; J gene: TRBJ2-3; clone size: .; CDR3 DNA: TGTGCCAGCAGCTTAACACAGAGCATTAGCACAGATACGCAGTATTTT; CDR3 protein: CASSLTQSISTDTQYF
D gene: .; V gene: TRBV19; J gene: TRBJ1-2; clone size: .; CDR3 DNA: TGTGCCAGTATGGGGGGCTATGGCTACACCTTC; CDR3 protein: CASMGGYGYTF
D gene: TRBD1; V gene: TRBV15; J gene: TRBJ1-2; clone size: .; CDR3 DNA: TGTGCCACCAGCCCCGGGACAGAAAGAGGCTACACCTTC; CDR3 protein: CATSPGTERGYTF
D gene: TRBD1; V gene: TRBV7-3; J gene: TRBJ2-2; clone size: .; CDR3 DNA: TGTGCCAGCAGCTTGACAGGGGGCAGGACCGGGGAGCTGTTTTTT; CDR3 protein: CASSLTGGRTGELFF
D gene: TRBD1; V gene: TRBV2; J gene: TRBJ1-6; clone size: .; CDR3 DNA: TGTGCCAGCAGTCCGCCGACAGGGGCGATCAATTCACCCCTCCACTTT; CDR3 protein: CASSPPTGAINSPLHF
D gene: TRBD2; V gene: TRBV11-2; J gene: TRBJ2-2; clone size: .; CDR3 DNA: TGTGCCAGCAGCCAGGGACTAGCGGGAGTTCACACCGGGGAGCTGTTTTTT; CDR3 protein: CASSQGLAGVHTGELFF
D gene: TRBD1; V gene: TRBV6-4; J gene: TRBJ1-1; clone size: .; CDR3 DNA: TGTGCCAGCAAATTCCCTGAACAGGGGGCAAAGGTGAACACTGAAGCTTTCTTT; CDR3 protein: CASKFPEQGAKVNTEAFF
D gene: .; V gene: TRBV9; J gene: TRBJ1-1; clone size: once; CDR3 DNA: TGTGCCAGCAGCGTAGGTGGAGGGGCTGGGGGCACTGAAGCTTTCTTT; CDR3 protein: CASSVGGGAGGTEAFF